These 21 T cell receptor beta chains were all obtained from the same sample, sequenced in a study of OX40 agonist ivuxolimab in advanced cancers. Sequencing was performed with immunoSEQ multiplex PCR; in TCRdb, only in-frame clones are kept and a portion is missing. The sample has about 68,000 clones, about nine tenths seen once. The sequenced sample was CD4+ or CD8+ T cells sorted from blood, obtained in a trial of the OX40 agonist ivuxolimab. The receptor source for this set is an adult with an advanced solid tumor such as melanoma, head and neck, liver or kidney cancer.

J is TRBJ1-2 and V is TRBV6-1, with D perhaps TRBD1 (5 bases). This CDR3 has 15 amino acids. Germline V CDR1 and CDR2: MNHNS, SASEGT. The V end was cut by 1 base, the J end by 7 bases, with 16 bases between. CDR3 coding DNA: TGTGCCAGCAGTGAAGTACCCCAGAAGGGGTTTGGCTACACCTTC. It codes for CASSEVPQKGFGYTF.

This clone was observed a handful of times. The rearrangement joins TRBV6-5 to TRBJ1-1, with D tentatively TRBD1 (5 bases). Trimming removed 8 bases from V and 4 bases from J, with 11 bases in between. There are 12 residues in the CDR3. The germline CDR1 and CDR2 sequences are MNHEY and SVGAGI. The CDR3 nucleotides read TGTGCCAGCGGCTTGAGGGGCACTGAAGCTTTCTTT. Translation gives CASGLRGTEAFF.

The chain links TRBV7-8 to TRBJ2-1, with D maybe TRBD1 (6 bases). This CDR3 has 14 amino acids. Trimming took 3 bases from V and 4 from J, leaving 10 bases between them. Germline V lookup: CDR1 SGHVS, CDR2 FQNEAQ. CDR3 region: CASSFRGTYNEQFF. DNA for the CDR3: TGTGCCAGCAGCTTCAGGGGTACGTACAATGAGCAGTTCTTC.

The V call is TRBV5-1, the J call TRBJ2-6, with D unclear. V lost 4 bases, J lost 1 base, and 9 bases lay in between. CDR3 size: 15 residues. Germline CDR1 is SGHRS and CDR2 is YFSETQ. The CDR3 region has the DNA TGCGCCAGCAGCCGGACGCAGTCTGGGGCCAACGTCCTGACTTTC. Encoded protein: CASSRTQSGANVLTF. Variable domain in full (rest from reference TRBV5-1 and TRBJ2-6): KAGVTQTPRYLIKTRGQQVTLSCSPISGHRSVSWYQQTPGQGLQFLFEYFSETQRNKGNFPGRFSGRQFSNSRSEMNVSTLELGDSALYLCASSRTQSGANVLTFGAGSRLTVL.

The rearrangement joins TRBV6-1 to TRBJ2-5, with 15 bases fitting TRBD2. This CDR3 is built from 16 residues. J lost 2 bases, V lost 3 bases, and 1 base had no gene match. Germline V gene sequence: CDR1 MNHNS, CDR2 SASEGT. This CDR3 reads CASSDGLAGGQETQYF. Here the CDR3 DNA reads TGTGCCAGCAGTGACGGACTAGCGGGAGGGCAAGAGACCCAGTACTTC.

The chain has TRBV7-2 and TRBJ2-1; the match to TRBD2 covers 8 bases. CDR3 size: 16 residues. The V and J ends lost 5 bases and 4 bases, in that order; junction bases with no gene match: 10. Germline CDR1 and CDR2: SGHTA and FQGNSA. The CDR3 sequence: CASSHTVAGKYNEQFF. DNA of the CDR3: TGTGCCAGCAGCCACACTGTAGCGGGAAAGTACAATGAGCAGTTCTTC.

CDR3: CASSESGSSYEQYF. CDR3 bases: TGTGCCAGCAGTGAATCTGGAAGCTCCTACGAGCAGTACTTC. The chain has TRBV6-1 and TRBJ2-7; D gene unclear. The CDR3 is 14 amino acids. Germline assignment: CDR1 MNHNS and CDR2 SASEGT. The V end lost 2 bases, the J end lost 0 bases, and 8 bases lay between the germline ends.

The DNA of the CDR3 is TGTGCCAGCAGCACTTCAAACTCCTACGAGCAGTACTTC. Protein: CASSTSNSYEQYF. The chain is built from TRBV5-4 and TRBJ2-7; D is ambiguous. CDR3 length: 13 residues. Germline V gene sequence: CDR1 SGHNT, CDR2 YYREEE (reference sequence). V was pared by 4 bases and J by 0 bases, with 8 bases between.

This chain joins TRBV30 and TRBJ2-5, with 14 bases lining up with TRBD2. Trimming cost V 5 bases and J 5 bases; bases outside gene matches: 4. Germline CDR1 and CDR2: GTSNPN and SVGIG (reference sequence). This CDR3 spans 14 amino acids. The CDR3 sequence is CAWVGLAGVETQYF. As DNA, the CDR3 is TGTGCCTGGGTGGGACTAGCGGGAGTCGAGACCCAGTACTTC.

This clone was detected once. The chain uses TRBV6-5 and TRBJ2-7; D uncertain. CDR1 is MNHEY, CDR2 SVGAGI, per germline. The V gene lost 5 bases and the J gene lost 6 bases, with 8 bases spanning the gap. The CDR3 contains 11 residues. As DNA, the CDR3 is TGTGCCAGCAGTAGAAGTGGCGAGCAGTACTTC. Protein sequence: CASSRSGEQYF.

The gene calls are TRBV18 and TRBJ1-5; the D is unclear. Per the germline V gene, CDR1 is KGHSH and CDR2 is LQKENI. The CDR3 runs to 14 residues. Trimming cost V 3 bases and J 1 base, with 7 bases left between them. Written as DNA, the CDR3 is TGTGCCAGCTCACCGGACGGGAGCAATCAGCCCCAGCATTTT. This gives the protein CASSPDGSNQPQHF.

The chain links TRBV28 to TRBJ1-2; D is undetermined. V was shortened by 2 bases and J by 4 bases, with 5 bases between the two germline ends. The CDR3 runs 12 residues. Germline loops: CDR1 MDHEN, CDR2 SYDVKM. The CDR3 loop is CASSLVSYGYTF. As DNA, the CDR3 is TGTGCCAGCAGTTTAGTCAGCTATGGCTACACCTTC.

This clone was picked up one time. This chain uses TRBV7-2 with TRBJ2-5; the D gene is possibly TRBD2 (5 bases). TRBJ2-7 explains the end of the DNA better; the J call may be wrong. The germline V gene has CDR1 SGHTA and CDR2 FQGNSA. The CDR3 runs 18 residues. The CDR3: CASSHPSGRGSNSYEQYF. CDR3 coding DNA: TGTGCCAGCAGCCATCCGAGCGGCCGAGGCTCCAATTCCTACGAGCAGTACTTC.

This chain uses TRBV5-4 with TRBJ1-1; 10 positions match TRBD1. This CDR3 region has 16 residues. V was clipped by 0 bases and J by 2 bases; unmatched bases: 4. The germline CDR1 and CDR2 sequences are SGHNT and YYREEE (reference sequence). The chain's CDR3 is CASSLEGQGTNTEAFF. In DNA form, the CDR3 reads TGTGCCAGCAGCTTGGAGGGACAGGGGACTAACACTGAAGCTTTCTTT.

The V and J genes are TRBV18 and TRBJ2-1, with D perhaps matching TRBD2 (5 bases). V was pared by 4 bases and J by 8 bases, with 21 bases between. This CDR3 has 16 amino acids. Per the germline V gene, CDR1 is KGHSH and CDR2 is LQKENI. CDR3 region: CASSRGRLASGDEQFF. The DNA for the CDR3 is TGTGCCAGCTCACGGGGTCGACTTGCCTCCGGGGATGAGCAGTTCTTC.

This sequence joins TRBV10-3 and TRBJ2-1, with no clear D. CDR3 size: 14 residues. Between the trimmed V and J ends, which lost 3 bases and 0 bases, there was a span of 6 bases. Germline lookup yields CDR1 ENHRY and CDR2 SYGVKD. CDR3 sequence: CAISEGSSYNEQFF. DNA of the CDR3: TGTGCCATCAGTGAAGGAAGCTCCTACAATGAGCAGTTCTTC.

The V gene is TRBV28, the J gene TRBJ2-1, with 10 bases matching TRBD1. This CDR3 region has 17 residues. Germline lookup yields CDR1 MDHEN and CDR2 SYDVKM. V shed 3 bases and J 4 bases; nucleotides not matched to a gene: 9. CDR3 in DNA: TGTGCCAGCAGTTTCGGACAGGGGGTGGGGTTTTACAATGAGCAGTTCTTC. Amino acids: CASSFGQGVGFYNEQFF. Full variable domain (outside the CDR3, taken from reference TRBV28 and TRBJ2-1): DVKVTQSSRYLVKRTGEKVFLECVQDMDHENMFWYRQDPGLGLRLIYFSYDVKMKEKGDIPEGYSVSREKKERFSLILESASTNQTSMYLCASSFGQGVGFYNEQFFGPGTRLTVL.

V usage is TRBV7-8 and J usage is TRBJ1-2; D possibly corresponds to TRBD1 (6 bases). Germline V gene lookup returns CDR1 SGHVS and CDR2 FQNEAQ. V was cut by 5 bases and J by 5 bases, with 15 bases left in between. This CDR3 is 14 amino acids long. CDR3 bases: TGTGCCAGCAGCCCAGATCAGGGGCTGTATGGCTACACCTTC. This gives the protein CASSPDQGLYGYTF.

This clone has more than one count but fewer than ten. The CDR3 nucleotides are TGTGCCAGCAGTGCGGGGACTAGCGGGGTGCAAGAGACCCAGTACTTC. This encodes CASSAGTSGVQETQYF. The rearrangement links TRBV11-2 to TRBJ2-5, with 13 bases matching TRBD2. J gave up 2 bases and V 6 bases, and 6 bases lay outside the gene matches. Germline-derived CDR1 and CDR2 are SGHAT and FQNNGV. This CDR3 contains 16 residues.

V usage is TRBV19 and J usage is TRBJ1-4; maybe TRBD1 (5 bases). V lost 6 bases and J 4 bases, leaving 15 bases between the germline ends. This CDR3 is built from 15 residues. The germline V gene has CDR1 LNHDA and CDR2 SQIVND (reference sequence). The CDR3: CASSLRQTVNEKLFF. CDR3 nucleotides: TGTGCCAGTAGCTTAAGACAGACCGTTAATGAAAAACTGTTTTTT.

This chain links TRBV27 with TRBJ2-7; the D call may be TRBD1 or TRBD2 (5 bases each). The V gene lost 7 bases and the J gene lost 2 bases, with 18 bases spanning the gap. CDR3 length equals 15 residues. Germline CDR1 reads MNHEY; CDR2 reads SMNVEV (reference sequence). The CDR3 nucleotides read TGTGCCAGCACGCTTTCGTGGGACGGCACCTACGAGCAGTACTTC. Protein product: CASTLSWDGTYEQYF.